The rows below give T cell receptor beta chains drawn from one sample of a study of blood T cell repertoires in COVID-19. Measured with immunoSEQ multiplex PCR; TCRdb has only the in-frame clones, and not every one. The sample shows 25,000 to 30,000 clones, under 80% of them seen only once. The material sequenced was peripheral blood. These receptor sequences come from a man aged 65 to 79 with acute or convalescent COVID-19. The conserved cysteine and the conserved F or W are not part of the CDR3 here. Each record gives: V gene, J gene, CDR3 protein.

>TRBV7-2|TRBJ2-7
ASSLASSEATYEQY
>TRBV7-9|TRBJ2-1
ASRRLAGGFSEQF
>TRBV5-6|TRBJ1-5
ASSFRVDQPQH
>TRBV5-1|TRBJ1-2
ASSLGSRVDYGYT
>TRBV6-6|TRBJ2-1
ASSNSGGANNEQF
>TRBV6-4|TRBJ1-1
ASSEGAANTEAF
>TRBV28|TRBJ2-4
ASISSSYYGLEAKNIQY
>TRBV5-5|TRBJ1-2
ASSLAQGAPDGYT
>TRBV24-1|TRBJ2-5
ATSDKRGKQETQY
>TRBV3-1/TRBV3-2|TRBJ2-1
ASSRSSGGSSYNEQF
>TRBV21-1|TRBJ2-2
ASSKKGGYGELF
>TRBV24-1|TRBJ1-1
ATRNRGALEAF
>TRBV29-1|TRBJ1-1
SVAGTEAF
>TRBV10-3|TRBJ2-5
AISESAGEVGETQY
>TRBV19|TRBJ2-7
ASSGPGWYEQY
>TRBV5-4|TRBJ2-1
ASSGRDRIENEQF
>TRBV6-2/TRBV6-3|TRBJ2-3
ASSYSVTTGDIDTQY
>TRBV19|TRBJ2-1
ASSAPGQGGLGQF
>TRBV10-3|TRBJ2-3
AIRGTSGTDTQY
>TRBV2|TRBJ1-1
ASRLVESEAF
>TRBV25-1|TRBJ1-3
ASSLQGSGNTIY
>TRBV5-1|TRBJ2-3
ASSLGSSGAGTDTQY
>TRBV7-2|TRBJ2-5
ASSLNPSGGAGTQY
>TRBV12-3/TRBV12-4|TRBJ2-1
ASSPAVVQGQF
>TRBV9|TRBJ2-1
ASSVVEGSYYNEQF
>TRBV9|TRBJ1-6
ASSPRPSGSAVTYNSPLH
>TRBV7-2|TRBJ2-4
ASSQDTYWAKNIQY
>TRBV4-1|TRBJ2-7
ASSRLLGGRYPNEQY
>TRBV10-3|TRBJ2-2
AISPGQGSGELF
>TRBV7-2|TRBJ1-3
ASSRTNQDTIY
>TRBV7-9|TRBJ1-6
ASSLTTGGNSPLH
>TRBV5-4|TRBJ2-3
ASSGWEGEPIDTQY
>TRBV10-3|TRBJ1-4
AISPGQGALPHSEKLF
>TRBV18|TRBJ2-7
ASSPPGQAPYEQY
>TRBV6-2/TRBV6-3|TRBJ1-6
ASSQRQPSPLH
>TRBV6-5|TRBJ1-5
ASTGGGNQPQH
>TRBV6-5|TRBJ2-7
ASSYSSQGAWEQY
>TRBV7-2|TRBJ2-7
ASSFLAGAGNYEQY
>TRBV4-2|TRBJ2-7
ASSQASNPGLTPYEQY
>TRBV5-1|TRBJ1-1
ASSLVDGSHSNTEAF
>TRBV6-5|TRBJ1-1
ASSYYRGNTEAF
>TRBV19|TRBJ1-1
ASKEGRGSMNTEAF
>TRBV7-2|TRBJ1-3
ASSLGEGIGNTIY
>TRBV19|TRBJ2-5
ASSTRDRPETQY
>TRBV5-4|TRBJ2-7
ASSLGTGDSSYEQY
>TRBV6-5|TRBJ2-7
ASSERRAEQY